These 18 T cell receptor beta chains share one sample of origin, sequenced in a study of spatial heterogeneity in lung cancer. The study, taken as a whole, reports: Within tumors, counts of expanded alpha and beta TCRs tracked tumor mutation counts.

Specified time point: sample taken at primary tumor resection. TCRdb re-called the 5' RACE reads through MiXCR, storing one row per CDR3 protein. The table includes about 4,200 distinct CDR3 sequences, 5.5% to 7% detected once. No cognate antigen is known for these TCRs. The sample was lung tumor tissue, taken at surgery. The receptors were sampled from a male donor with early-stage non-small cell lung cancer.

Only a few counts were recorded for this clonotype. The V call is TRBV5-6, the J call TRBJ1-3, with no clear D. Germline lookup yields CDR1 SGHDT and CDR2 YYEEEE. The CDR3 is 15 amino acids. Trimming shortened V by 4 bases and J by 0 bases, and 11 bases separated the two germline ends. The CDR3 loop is CASSSQANSGNTIYF. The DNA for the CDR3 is TGTGCCAGCAGCAGTCAGGCGAACTCTGGAAACACCATATATTTT.

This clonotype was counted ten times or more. Here the CDR3 reads CSASTSYEQYF. Written as DNA, the CDR3 is TGCAGTGCTAGTACCAGTTACGAGCAGTACTTC. V and J are TRBV20-1 and TRBJ2-7; D is ambiguous. V lost 3 bases, J lost 4 bases, and 7 bases lay in between. Germline V gene data show CDR1 as DFQATT and CDR2 as SNEGSKA (reference sequence). The CDR3 length is 11 residues.

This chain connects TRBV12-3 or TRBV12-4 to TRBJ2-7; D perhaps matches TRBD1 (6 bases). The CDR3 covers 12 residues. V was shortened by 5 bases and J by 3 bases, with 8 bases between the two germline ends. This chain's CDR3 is CASSPTGYEQYF. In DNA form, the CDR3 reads TGTGCCAGCAGTCCGACAGGCTACGAGCAGTACTTC.

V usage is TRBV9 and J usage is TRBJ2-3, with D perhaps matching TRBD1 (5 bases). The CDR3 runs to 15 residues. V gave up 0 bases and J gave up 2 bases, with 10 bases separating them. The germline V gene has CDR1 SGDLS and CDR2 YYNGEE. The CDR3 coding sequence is TGTGCCAGCAGCGTAGAGGCAGGGTACACAGATACGCAGTATTTT. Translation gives CASSVEAGYTDTQYF.

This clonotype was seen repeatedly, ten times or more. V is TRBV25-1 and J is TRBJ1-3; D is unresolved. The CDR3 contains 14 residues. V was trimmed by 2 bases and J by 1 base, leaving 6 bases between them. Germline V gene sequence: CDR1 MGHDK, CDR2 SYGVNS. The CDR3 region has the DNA TGTGCCAGCAGTGAAGAAAGGTCTGGAAACACCATATATTTT. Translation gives CASSEERSGNTIYF.

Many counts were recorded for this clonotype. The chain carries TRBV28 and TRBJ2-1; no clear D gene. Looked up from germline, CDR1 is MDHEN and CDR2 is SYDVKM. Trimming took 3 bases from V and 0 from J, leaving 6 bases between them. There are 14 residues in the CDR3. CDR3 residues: CASSLGTSYNEQFF. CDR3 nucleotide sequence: TGTGCCAGCAGTTTGGGTACCTCCTACAATGAGCAGTTCTTC.

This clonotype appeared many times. The CDR3 coding sequence is TGTGCCAGCAGCCCACGATCGGATGAGCAGTTCTTC. As protein: CASSPRSDEQFF. The chain uses TRBV11-2 and TRBJ2-1; D is ambiguous. CDR3 size: 12 residues. Trimming shortened V by 5 bases and J by 8 bases, and 10 bases separated the two germline ends. Germline values: CDR1 SGHAT, CDR2 FQNNGV. The whole variable domain, remainder taken from reference TRBV11-2 and TRBJ2-1, is EAGVAQSPRYKIIEKRQSVAFWCNPISGHATLYWYQQILGQGPKLLIQFQNNGVVDDSQLPKDRFSAERLKGVDSTLKIQPAKLEDSAVYLCASSPRSDEQFFGPGTRLTVL.

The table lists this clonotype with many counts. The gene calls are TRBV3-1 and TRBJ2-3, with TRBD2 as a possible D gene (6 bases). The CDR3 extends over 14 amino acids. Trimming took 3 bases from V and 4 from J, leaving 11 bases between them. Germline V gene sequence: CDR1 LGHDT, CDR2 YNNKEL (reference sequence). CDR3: CASSQPGEADTQYF. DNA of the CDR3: TGTGCCAGCAGCCAGCCCGGGGAGGCAGATACGCAGTATTTT.

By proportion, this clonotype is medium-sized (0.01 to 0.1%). CDR3 protein: CASTGLPDEQYF. The CDR3 coding sequence is TGTGCCAGTACCGGGCTGCCTGACGAGCAGTACTTC. The V gene is TRBV6-5, the J gene TRBJ2-7, with D unclear. The CDR3 sequence is 12 residues long. Germline V gives CDR1 MNHEY, CDR2 SVGAGI. Between the trimmed V and J ends, which lost 9 bases and 5 bases, there was a span of 14 bases.

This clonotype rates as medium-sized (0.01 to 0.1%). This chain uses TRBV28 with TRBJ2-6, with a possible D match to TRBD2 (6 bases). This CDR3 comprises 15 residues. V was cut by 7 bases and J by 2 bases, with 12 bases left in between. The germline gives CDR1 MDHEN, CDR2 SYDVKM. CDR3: CASKKTGAGANVLTF. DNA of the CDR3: TGTGCCAGCAAAAAGACGGGGGCTGGGGCCAACGTCCTGACTTTC.

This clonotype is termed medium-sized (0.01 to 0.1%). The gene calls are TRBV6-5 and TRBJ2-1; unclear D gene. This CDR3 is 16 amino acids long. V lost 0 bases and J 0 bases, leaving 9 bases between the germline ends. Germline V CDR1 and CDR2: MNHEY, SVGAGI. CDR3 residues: CASSYSDESSYNEQFF. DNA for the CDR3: TGTGCCAGCAGTTACTCCGACGAAAGCTCCTACAATGAGCAGTTCTTC.

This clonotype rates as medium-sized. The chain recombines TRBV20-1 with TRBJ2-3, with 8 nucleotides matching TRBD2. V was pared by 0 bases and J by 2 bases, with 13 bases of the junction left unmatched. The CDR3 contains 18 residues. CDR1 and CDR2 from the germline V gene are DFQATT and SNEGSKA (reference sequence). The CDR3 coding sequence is TGCAGTGCTAGAGATCCCAGCGGGGGCCTAGTACCCACAGATACGCAGTATTTT. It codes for CSARDPSGGLVPTDTQYF.

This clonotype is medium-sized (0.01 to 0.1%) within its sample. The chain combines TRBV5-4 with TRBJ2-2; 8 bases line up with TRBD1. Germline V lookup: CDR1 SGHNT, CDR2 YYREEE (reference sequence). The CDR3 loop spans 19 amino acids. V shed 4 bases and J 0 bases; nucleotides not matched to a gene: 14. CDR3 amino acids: CASSHSGQGLGTNTGELFF. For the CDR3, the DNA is TGTGCCAGCAGCCATTCCGGACAGGGTTTAGGGACGAACACCGGGGAGCTGTTTTTT.

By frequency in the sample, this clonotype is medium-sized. Here the CDR3 DNA reads TGTGCCAGCAGTTCGTCCCCTTCCTACAATGAGCAGTTCTTC. Its protein product is CASSSSPSYNEQFF. The chain is built from TRBV27 and TRBJ2-1; D ambiguous. The length of the CDR3 is 14 residues. The ends were cut back, 4 bases at V and 1 base at J, with 8 bases in the middle. The germline V gene has CDR1 MNHEY and CDR2 SMNVEV (reference sequence).

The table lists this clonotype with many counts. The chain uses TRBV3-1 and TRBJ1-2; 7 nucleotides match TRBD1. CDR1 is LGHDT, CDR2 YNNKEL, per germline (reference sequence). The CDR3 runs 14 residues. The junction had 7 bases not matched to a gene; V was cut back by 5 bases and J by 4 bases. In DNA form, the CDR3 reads TGTGCCAGCAGCGGGGACAGACGCATCTATGGCTACACCTTC. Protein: CASSGDRRIYGYTF.

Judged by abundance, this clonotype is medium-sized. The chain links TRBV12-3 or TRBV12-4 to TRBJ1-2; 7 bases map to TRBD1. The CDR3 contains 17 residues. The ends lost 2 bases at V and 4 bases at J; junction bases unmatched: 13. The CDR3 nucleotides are TGTGCCAGCAGTTTATCCCGGGACAGCGTTTTTCTCTATGGCTACACCTTC. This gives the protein CASSLSRDSVFLYGYTF.

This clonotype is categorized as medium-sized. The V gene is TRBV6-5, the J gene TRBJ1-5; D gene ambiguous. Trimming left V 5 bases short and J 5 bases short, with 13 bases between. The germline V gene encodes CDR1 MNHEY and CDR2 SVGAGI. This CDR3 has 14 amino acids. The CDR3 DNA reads TGTGCCAGCAGTCCGGAGGCGGGTCATCAGCCCCAGCATTTT. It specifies CASSPEAGHQPQHF.

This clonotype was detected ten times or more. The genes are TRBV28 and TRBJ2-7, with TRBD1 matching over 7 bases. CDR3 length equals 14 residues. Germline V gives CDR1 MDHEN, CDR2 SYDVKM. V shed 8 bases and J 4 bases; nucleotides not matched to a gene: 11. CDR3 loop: CASGRQGERYEQYF. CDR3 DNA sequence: TGTGCCAGCGGACGACAGGGTGAAAGATACGAGCAGTACTTC.